The 20 T cell receptor beta chains below come from one sample, sequenced in a study of T cells in localized non-small cell lung cancer. Some clones are missing from TCRdb's copy, which holds only in-frame ones; the method was immunoSEQ multiplex PCR. The table has tens of thousands of clones, approximately 77% seen once. The sample in question was peripheral blood, obtained before any cancer treatment. The receptors shown here come from a man aged 40 to 70 with stage I squamous cell lung carcinoma.

The V gene is TRBV5-1, the J gene TRBJ1-4, with D maybe TRBD1 (5 bases). This CDR3 spans 13 amino acids. The germline gives CDR1 SGHRS, CDR2 YFSETQ. Trimming cost V 5 bases and J 3 bases, with 8 bases left between them. In DNA form, the CDR3 reads TGCGCCAGCAGTCAGGGCCCTAATGAAAAACTGTTTTTT. Its protein is CASSQGPNEKLFF.

This clone was seen once. The rearrangement joins TRBV2 to TRBJ2-7; D may be TRBD1 or TRBD2 (6 bases each). The CDR3 runs 13 residues. Trimming removed 8 bases from V and 2 bases from J, with 13 bases in between. Germline lookup yields CDR1 SNHLY and CDR2 FYNNEI. The CDR3 DNA is TGTGCCAGCCGGCGGGACACCGCCTACGAGCAGTACTTC. Translation gives CASRRDTAYEQYF.

The rearrangement uses TRBV18 and TRBJ2-6; D perhaps matches TRBD1 (6 bases). The CDR3 loop spans 16 amino acids. Germline V CDR1 and CDR2: KGHSH, LQKENI. Trimming removed 5 bases from V and 2 bases from J, with 13 bases in between. CDR3 nucleotides: TGTGCCAGCTCATGGACAGCCGCTGCTGGGGCCAACGTCCTGACTTTC. It translates to CASSWTAAAGANVLTF.

The rearrangement joins TRBV28 to TRBJ1-5; a possible D gene is TRBD1 (5 bases). The CDR3 contains 15 residues. Trimming removed 5 bases from V and 9 bases from J, with 20 bases in between. From germline, CDR1 is MDHEN and CDR2 SYDVKM. CDR3: CASSATGAGPWPQHF. The CDR3, as DNA: TGTGCCAGCAGTGCGACCGGGGCAGGCCCGTGGCCCCAGCATTTT.

This clone was seen only a few times. V gene TRBV7-9 combines with J gene TRBJ1-1; no definite D call. The CDR3 covers 13 residues. Trimming removed 5 bases from V and 2 bases from J, with 9 bases in between. Germline loops: CDR1 SEHNR, CDR2 FQNEAQ (reference sequence). In nucleotides, the CDR3 is TGTGCCAGCAGCGCGACGGGAAACACTGAAGCTTTCTTT. This encodes CASSATGNTEAFF.

The chain combines TRBV30 with TRBJ2-5, with D unresolved. From germline, CDR1 is GTSNPN and CDR2 SVGIG (reference sequence). The V and J ends lost 2 bases and 2 bases respectively, with 15 bases between them. CDR3 length: 15 residues. The CDR3 DNA reads TGTGCCTGGAGTCCATTGGGCAGCCTACAAGAGACCCAGTACTTC. It codes for CAWSPLGSLQETQYF.

This clone was seen only once. The chain recombines TRBV28 with TRBJ2-5; no clear D. This CDR3 has 13 amino acids. In germline, CDR1 is MDHEN, CDR2 SYDVKM. Trimming removed 5 bases from V and 11 bases from J, with 18 bases in between. CDR3 protein: CASSGRGRVAQYF. CDR3 DNA: TGTGCCAGCAGTGGCCGTGGCCGAGTTGCACAGTACTTC.

This chain joins TRBV2 and TRBJ2-5; 7 bases are a match to TRBD2. V lost 2 bases and J lost 4; bases outside the gene matches: 7. Germline V gene sequence: CDR1 SNHLY, CDR2 FYNNEI. This CDR3 has 15 amino acids. This CDR3 is CASSESPGRGETQYF. The CDR3 DNA reads as TGTGCCAGCAGTGAATCCCCGGGGAGGGGAGAGACCCAGTACTTC.

This chain joins TRBV28 and TRBJ1-2; the D is unclear. Germline CDR1 reads MDHEN; CDR2 reads SYDVKM. There are 13 residues in the CDR3. V was trimmed by 6 bases and J by 1 base, leaving 9 bases between them. DNA of the CDR3: TGTGCCAGCAGGAAGGACCATAACTATGGCTACACCTTC. Amino acid sequence: CASRKDHNYGYTF.

The CDR3 DNA is TGTGCCAGCAGCTTAGGTTCAGGGGCTGAAGCTTTCTTT. It translates to CASSLGSGAEAFF. The V call is TRBV7-2, the J call TRBJ1-1, with D tentatively TRBD1 (6 bases). Trimming shortened V by 1 base and J by 6 bases, and 9 bases separated the two germline ends. The CDR3 has 13 residues. Germline CDR1 SGHTA, CDR2 FQGNSA.

The chain carries TRBV11-2 and TRBJ1-3; D ambiguous. Between the trimmed V and J ends, which lost 2 bases and 4 bases, there was a span of 6 bases. This CDR3 is 13 amino acids long. Germline CDR1 SGHAT, CDR2 FQNNGV. The chain's CDR3 is CASSLPGGNTIYF. Here the CDR3 DNA reads TGTGCCAGCAGCTTACCTGGAGGAAACACCATATATTTT.

On this clone: The germline gene is not matched at one end of the junction; a read error may be the cause. This chain uses TRBV4-3 with TRBJ2-4, with a tentative D call TRBD2 (6 bases). CDR3 size: 11 residues. Germline V CDR1 and CDR2: LGHNA, YSLEER. Written as DNA, the CDR3 is TGCGCCAGCAGCCAAGATACTAGCACGCACTTC. Translation gives CASSQDTSTHF.

The chain joins TRBV5-1 to TRBJ2-2; no firm D call. The CDR3 consists of 19 residues. V was cut by 0 bases and J by 0 bases, with 18 bases left in between. CDR1 SGHRS and CDR2 YFSETQ come from the germline V gene. This CDR3 reads CASSLVVGVGSTNTGELFF. DNA of the CDR3: TGCGCCAGCAGCTTGGTGGTCGGAGTGGGGTCGACGAACACCGGGGAGCTGTTTTTT.

The chain links TRBV7-2 to TRBJ1-3, with D perhaps matching TRBD1 (5 bases). There are 15 residues in the CDR3. V was pared by 4 bases and J by 4 bases, with 14 bases between. Germline CDR1 is SGHTA and CDR2 is FQGNSA. The CDR3 region has the DNA TGTGCCAGCAGCTCCCGGCCAGGGCAAGGAAACACCATATATTTT. It yields the protein CASSSRPGQGNTIYF. Variable domain in full (rest from reference TRBV7-2 and TRBJ1-3): GAGVSQSPSNKVTEKGKDVELRCDPISGHTALYWYRQSLGQGLEFLIYFQGNSAPDKSGLPSDRFSAERTGGSVSTLTIQRTQQEDSAVYLCASSSRPGQGNTIYFGEGSWLTVV.

CDR3 DNA: TGCGCCAGCAGCGAAGGGAATAGCAATCAGCCCCAGCATTTT. This gives the protein CASSEGNSNQPQHF. The chain couples TRBV5-1 to TRBJ1-5; no clear D gene. The CDR3 runs 14 residues. Germline CDR1 and CDR2: SGHRS and YFSETQ. Trimming took off 4 bases at V and 0 bases at J, with 8 bases between the two ends.

This chain uses TRBV7-8 with TRBJ2-1; TRBD2 agrees at 9 bases. CDR1 and CDR2 (germline): SGHVS, FQNEAQ. V lost 1 base and J lost 3; bases outside the gene matches: 10. The CDR3 spans 18 residues. DNA for the CDR3: TGTGCCAGCAGCTTAGTAATCGTAGCGGGGGCCCTCTACAATGAGCAGTTCTTC. It specifies CASSLVIVAGALYNEQFF.

The gene calls are TRBV7-2 and TRBJ2-3; 12 nucleotides align to TRBD2. Trimming removed 4 bases from V and 5 bases from J; junction bases left unmatched: 13. Germline CDR1 reads SGHTA; CDR2 reads FQGNSA. This CDR3 contains 18 residues. CDR3 nucleotides: TGTGCCAGCAGCTCCATTTCGGGACTAGCGGGTGGAGGAGATACGCAGTATTTT. It encodes CASSSISGLAGGGDTQYF. Full variable domain (outside the CDR3, taken from reference TRBV7-2 and TRBJ2-3): GAGVSQSPSNKVTEKGKDVELRCDPISGHTALYWYRQSLGQGLEFLIYFQGNSAPDKSGLPSDRFSAERTGGSVSTLTIQRTQQEDSAVYLCASSSISGLAGGGDTQYFGPGTRLTVL.

The V gene is TRBV30, the J gene TRBJ2-5; 8 bases align to TRBD2. The last part of the DNA fits TRBJ2-7 better; the J call may be wrong. CDR1 and CDR2 from the germline V gene are GTSNPN and SVGIG (reference sequence). The CDR3 has 12 residues. CDR3 residues: CAWSRGGSEQYF. The CDR3 DNA is TGTGCCTGGAGCCGGGGGGGGTCCGAGCAGTACTTC.

The V call is TRBV7-3, the J call TRBJ2-5; the D gene is possibly TRBD1 (6 bases). The germline gives CDR1 SGHTA, CDR2 FQGTGA. Trimming cost V 5 bases and J 1 base, with 23 bases left between them. This CDR3 contains 18 residues. The CDR3 DNA follows: TGTGCCAGCAGCACCTCTCCGGGACATCAGGAGACCCAAGAGACCCAGTACTTC. Its translation is CASSTSPGHQETQETQYF.

In this sample, this clone turned up once. This sequence joins TRBV4-1 and TRBJ2-7; the D is unclear. The V and J ends lost 1 base and 6 bases respectively, with 16 bases between them. The CDR3 is 15 residues long. Germline loops: CDR1 MGHRA, CDR2 YSYEKL. CDR3 protein: CASSQGEEIPAEQYF. CDR3 sequence (DNA): TGCGCCAGCAGCCAAGGAGAGGAAATTCCCGCCGAGCAGTACTTC.